This TCR beta chain was identified during a study of glioma-infiltrating T cells. Germline CDR1 is MNHNS and CDR2 is SASEGT. Deletions cut 6 bases from V and 3 bases from J, with 14 bases between. The CDR3 runs 14 residues. Amplification of TCR alpha and beta CDR3 regions from RNA used iRepertoire nested multiplex PCR. TCRdb reanalysed the multiplex PCR reads using MiXCR and keeps one entry per CDR3 protein. The data contain tens of thousands of distinct CDR3 sequences, around 23% of them singletons. The V gene is TRBV6-1, the J gene TRBJ1-1, with D possibly TRBD1 on 5 matching bases. This TCR was sampled from a human donor with low-grade glioma or glioblastoma, undergoing nonglioma brain surgery, or in good health (not recorded which). Sample: glioma tissue, nonneoplastic brain tissue, or PBMCs (not recorded which). The CDR3, as DNA: TGTGCCAGCAGCTCCAGGGATCTCTACACTGAAGCTTTCTTT. Translated, it gives CASSSRDLYTEAFF.